What follows describes a single TCR beta chain. Germline V gene lookup returns CDR1 MNHEY and CDR2 SMNVEV (reference sequence). The junction had 6 bases not matched to a gene; V was cut back by 5 bases and J by 2 bases. CDR3 length equals 15 residues. This sample stems from a study of shared clonotypes between healthy human individuals. Sequencing was performed with immunoSEQ multiplex PCR; in TCRdb, only in-frame clones are kept and a portion is missing. The profile shows 600,000 to 800,000 clones, over 60% of them singletons. Sequenced material: memory CD4+ T cells sorted from blood. Subset noted: CD45RA-negative fraction. The chain is built from TRBV27 and TRBJ2-7; 10 bases line up with TRBD2. This TCR derives from a woman between 25 and 40 years old in good health. The CDR3 sequence is CASSPGTSETYEQYF. The CDR3 DNA reads TGTGCCAGCAGTCCAGGGACTAGCGAGACCTACGAGCAGTACTTC.